These 13 T cell receptor beta chains were all obtained from the same sample, sequenced in a study of tumor-infiltrating lymphocytes in primary liver carcinoma. Unsorted bulk tissue of roughly 19-30 mg yielded co-extracted RNA and DNA. The authors made TCR beta cDNA from approximately 500 ng total RNA with a constant-region primer. Sequencing libraries for TCR beta derived from three nested multiplex PCR rounds that used slightly modified ARM-PCR. Both of the initial two PCR rounds ran for roughly 11 cycles and employed TRBV1-TRBV30 forward primers alongside a C-beta reverse primer. A single record per CDR3 protein comes from TCRdb applying MiXCR to the multiplex PCR reads. The sample consists of tens of thousands of distinct CDR3 sequences, over 65% of them appearing once. Sequenced: liver tumor tissue from sampling region 2. Stated subset: tumor region T2, inferior pole. These receptors all stem from a man aged 35 to 55 with primary liver carcinoma and hepatitis B virus infection.

This clonotype has just a few counts. This may be a read error, as it is one base from a much larger clone. The chain uses TRBV5-6 and TRBJ1-5; 7 nucleotides align to TRBD1. The V and J ends lost 4 bases and 4 bases, in that order; junction bases with no gene match: 5. Per the germline V gene, CDR1 is SGHDT and CDR2 is YYEEEE. This CDR3 has 14 amino acids. The CDR3 loop reads CASSGTEPNQPQHF. The CDR3 coding sequence is TGTGCCAGCAGCGGGACAGAGCCAAATCAGCCCCAGCATTTT.

The rearrangement uses TRBV11-2 and TRBJ2-7; D not certain. The CDR3 runs 13 residues. CDR1 and CDR2 (germline): SGHAT, FQNNGV. V was clipped by 10 bases and J by 2 bases, with 15 bases between them. CDR3 in DNA: TGTGCCATCCTCAAAGAGGCGCCCTACGAGCAGTACTTC. It specifies CAILKEAPYEQYF.

V usage is TRBV5-4 and J usage is TRBJ2-5; D is possibly TRBD2 (5 bases). CDR1 SGHNT and CDR2 YYREEE come from the germline V gene (reference sequence). This CDR3 contains 15 residues. V was shortened by 5 bases and J by 4 bases, with 18 bases between the two germline ends. CDR3 coding DNA: TGTGCCAGCAGTTTCGGAGAGGGCTGGGTAGAGACCCAGTACTTC. It encodes CASSFGEGWVETQYF.

Concerning this clonotype itself: The missing conserved phenylalanine or tryptophan at the end of this CDR3 makes a read error likely. The rearrangement uses TRBV29-1 and TRBJ2-7; D perhaps matches TRBD2 (6 bases). The V gene's germline CDR1 is SQVTM and CDR2 ANQGSEA. This CDR3 comprises 12 residues. V shed 6 bases and J shed 2 bases, with 11 bases lying between them. The DNA for the CDR3 is TGCAGCGTGAGGAGGGAGACCTACGAGCAGTACTTA. The encoded protein is CSVRRETYEQYL.

Comment on this clonotype: Compared with germline, one end of the junction differs, possibly owing to a read error. This sequence joins TRBV19 and TRBJ2-1, with D uncertain. The CDR3 runs 14 residues. Germline CDR1 reads LNHDA; CDR2 reads SQIVND (reference sequence). The CDR3 nucleotides are TGTGCCACTAGTCATGGAGCTCCGGTCGATGAGCAGTTCTTC. Its translation is CATSHGAPVDEQFF.

To note about this clonotype: The junction does not match germline at one end; this may be a read error. The genes are TRBV29-1 and TRBJ2-1; 10 nucleotides match TRBD2. The last part of the DNA fits TRBJ2-7 better; the J call may be wrong. Per germline, CDR1 SQVTM and CDR2 ANQGSEA. The CDR3 extends over 14 amino acids. This CDR3 reads CSVGGLAVGNEQYF. The CDR3, as DNA: TGTAGCGTTGGAGGACTAGCGGTCGGGAATGAGCAGTACTTC.

Turning to this clonotype: The junction departs from germline at one end; a sequencing error may be responsible. This chain joins TRBV11-2 and TRBJ2-3; TRBD2 aligns across 10 bases. The CDR3 sequence is 16 residues long. Germline values: CDR1 SGHAT, CDR2 FQNNGV. The CDR3 coding sequence is TGTGCCAGCAGCTTAGAGGGACTAGCGTGGACGGATGCGCAATATTTT. It encodes CASSLEGLAWTDAQYF.

Of note for this clonotype: The junction differs from germline at one of its ends, possibly a read error. CDR3 DNA sequence: TGTGTCAGCAGTCAAGAGACTAGCGGATACAATGAGCAGTTCTTC. This gives the protein CVSSQETSGYNEQFF. The chain combines TRBV4-2 with TRBJ2-1, with 9 bases matching TRBD2. This CDR3 has 15 amino acids. Germline CDR1 LGHNA, CDR2 YNFKEQ.

A remark on this clonotype: Germline and junction disagree at one end, which may indicate a read error. The CDR3 sequence: CTSSQGRDSNLGGYTF. CDR3 DNA sequence: TGTACCAGCAGCCAAGGTCGGGACAGCAACTTGGGTGGCTACACCTTC. The chain recombines TRBV4-2 with TRBJ1-2, with TRBD1 identical over 7 bases. The CDR3 runs 16 residues. From germline, CDR1 is LGHNA and CDR2 YNFKEQ.

The CDR3, as DNA: TGCAGTGTTATAATAAGGGGCAGCCCCTACGAGCAGTACTTC. It yields the protein CSVIIRGSPYEQYF. The chain employs TRBV29-1 and TRBJ2-7; the D gene is possibly TRBD1 (5 bases). The CDR3 is made up of 14 amino acids. CDR1 SQVTM and CDR2 ANQGSEA come from the germline V gene.

The chain carries TRBV5-1 and TRBJ2-7, with 14 bases lining up with TRBD2. After removal of 0 bases from V and 5 bases from J, the junction contained 4 bases not matched to a gene. CDR1 and CDR2 (germline): SGHRS, YFSETQ. The CDR3 has 16 residues. This chain's CDR3 is CASSLAGGLAGDEQYF. CDR3 DNA sequence: TGCGCCAGCAGCTTGGCCGGGGGACTAGCGGGAGACGAGCAGTACTTC.

Comments on this clonotype: An end of the junction differs from the germline gene, which may be a read error. The chain uses TRBV5-4 and TRBJ1-3; no clear D. The germline CDR1 and CDR2 sequences are SGHNT and YYREEE (reference sequence). The length of the CDR3 is 15 residues. The chain's CDR3 is CASSSGSGAGNTIYF. The CDR3 DNA reads as TGTGCGAGCAGCTCGGGGTCGGGTGCTGGAAACACCATATATTTT.

In the case of this clonotype: The junction shows a germline mismatch at one end, possibly a read error. The rearrangement joins TRBV11-2 to TRBJ2-7, with a weak D call TRBD2 (6 bases). The CDR3 length is 15 residues. The germline V gene has CDR1 SGHAT and CDR2 FQNNGV. DNA of the CDR3: TGTACCAGCAGCTTAGTTCGGGGGAGTGATATCGAGCAGTACTTC. It encodes CTSSLVRGSDIEQYF.